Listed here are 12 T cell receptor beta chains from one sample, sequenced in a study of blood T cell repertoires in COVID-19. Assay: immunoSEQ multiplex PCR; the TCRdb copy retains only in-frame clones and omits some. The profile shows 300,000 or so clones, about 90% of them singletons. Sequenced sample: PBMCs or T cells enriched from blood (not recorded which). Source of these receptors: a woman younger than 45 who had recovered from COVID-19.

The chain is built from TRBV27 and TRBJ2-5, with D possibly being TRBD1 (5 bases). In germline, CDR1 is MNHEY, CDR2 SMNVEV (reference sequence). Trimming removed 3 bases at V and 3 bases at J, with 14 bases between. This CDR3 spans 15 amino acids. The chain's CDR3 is CASSFRSAGKETQYF. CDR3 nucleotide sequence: TGTGCCAGCAGTTTTAGGTCAGCAGGGAAAGAGACCCAGTACTTC.

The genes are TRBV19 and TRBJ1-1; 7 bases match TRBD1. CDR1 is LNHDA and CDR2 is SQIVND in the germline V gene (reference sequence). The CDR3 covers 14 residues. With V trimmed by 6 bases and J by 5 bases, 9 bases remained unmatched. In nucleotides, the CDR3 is TGTGCCAGTAGCTCAACAGGGGCCCTGACTGAAGCTTTCTTT. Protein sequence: CASSSTGALTEAFF.

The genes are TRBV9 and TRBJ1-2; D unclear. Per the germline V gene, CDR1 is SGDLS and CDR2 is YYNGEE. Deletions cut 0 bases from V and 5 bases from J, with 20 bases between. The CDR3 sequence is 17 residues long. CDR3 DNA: TGTGCCAGCAGCGTAGGAAGTGGAGGGCGGACCTCGTATGGCTACACCTTC. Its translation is CASSVGSGGRTSYGYTF.

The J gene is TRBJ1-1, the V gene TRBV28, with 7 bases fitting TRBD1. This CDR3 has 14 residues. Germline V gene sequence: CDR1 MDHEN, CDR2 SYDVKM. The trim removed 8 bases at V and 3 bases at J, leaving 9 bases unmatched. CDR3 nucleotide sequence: TGTGCCAGCCCGGGCTCTCAGGGGGACACTGAAGCTTTCTTT. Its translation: CASPGSQGDTEAFF.

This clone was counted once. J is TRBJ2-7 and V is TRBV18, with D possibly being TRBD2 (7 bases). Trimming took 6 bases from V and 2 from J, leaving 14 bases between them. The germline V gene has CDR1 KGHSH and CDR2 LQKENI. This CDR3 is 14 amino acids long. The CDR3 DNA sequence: TGTGCCAGCTCCCCGGGGGGCAGACCCTACGAGCAGTACTTC. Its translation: CASSPGGRPYEQYF.

The CDR3 spells CASSSLTETEAFF. CDR3 bases: TGTGCCAGCAGCTCCCTTACAGAGACTGAAGCTTTCTTT. The chain has TRBV3-1 (or the pseudogene TRBV3-2) and TRBJ1-1; D not resolved. The CDR3 runs to 13 residues. Trimming took 5 bases from V and 5 from J, leaving 12 bases between them. CDR1 is LGHDT and CDR2 is YNNKEL in the germline V gene (reference sequence).

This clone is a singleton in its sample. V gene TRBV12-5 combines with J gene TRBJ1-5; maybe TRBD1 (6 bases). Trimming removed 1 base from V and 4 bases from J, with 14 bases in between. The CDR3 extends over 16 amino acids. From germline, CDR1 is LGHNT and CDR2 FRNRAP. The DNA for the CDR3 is TGTGCTAGTGGTTTGGGAATCCAGGGGCTTAATCAGCCCCAGCATTTT. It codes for CASGLGIQGLNQPQHF.

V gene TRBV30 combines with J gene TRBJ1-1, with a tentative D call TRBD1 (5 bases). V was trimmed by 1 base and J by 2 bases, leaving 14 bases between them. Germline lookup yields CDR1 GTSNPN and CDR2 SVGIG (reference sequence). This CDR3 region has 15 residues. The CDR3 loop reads CAWSGRRGGNTEAFF. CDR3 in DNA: TGTGCCTGGAGTGGCCGGCGGGGGGGAAACACTGAAGCTTTCTTT.

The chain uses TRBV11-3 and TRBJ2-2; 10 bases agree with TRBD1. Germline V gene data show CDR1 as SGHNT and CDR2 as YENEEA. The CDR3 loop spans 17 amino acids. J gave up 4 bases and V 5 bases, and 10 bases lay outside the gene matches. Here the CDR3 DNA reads TGTGCCAGCAGCCCGAACCCGGGACAGGGGACCACCGGGGAGCTGTTTTTT. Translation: CASSPNPGQGTTGELFF.

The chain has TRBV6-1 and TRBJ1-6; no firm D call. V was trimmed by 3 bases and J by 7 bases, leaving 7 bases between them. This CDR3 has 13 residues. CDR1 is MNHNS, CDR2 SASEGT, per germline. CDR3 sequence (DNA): TGTGCCAGCAGTGATAGGGAGAATTCACCCCTCCACTTT. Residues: CASSDRENSPLHF.

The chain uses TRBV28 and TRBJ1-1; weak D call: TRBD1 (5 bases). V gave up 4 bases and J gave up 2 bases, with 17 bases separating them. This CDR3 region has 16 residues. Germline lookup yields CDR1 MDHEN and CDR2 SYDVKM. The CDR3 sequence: CASSSRPGLVNTEAFF. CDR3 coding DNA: TGTGCCAGCAGTTCTCGACCGGGACTCGTTAACACTGAAGCTTTCTTT.

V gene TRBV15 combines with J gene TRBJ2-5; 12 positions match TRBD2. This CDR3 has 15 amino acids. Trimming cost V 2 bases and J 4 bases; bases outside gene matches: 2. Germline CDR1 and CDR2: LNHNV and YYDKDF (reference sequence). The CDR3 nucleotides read TGTGCCACCAGCAGACAGACTAGCGGGGGAGAGACCCAGTACTTC. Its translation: CATSRQTSGGETQYF.